The source of this T cell receptor beta chain is a study of identical twins. With template switching, a universal primer site was added, and the cDNA carried unique molecular identifiers. In TCRdb, the 5' RACE reads were re-called with MiXCR into one record per CDR3 protein. This sample yields more than 1.5 million distinct CDR3 sequences, of which about 32% are seen a single time; under 0.35% belongs to the top ten. This CDR3 has 14 residues. CDR1 SQVTM and CDR2 ANQGSEA come from the germline V gene. Trimming shortened V by 2 bases and J by 0 bases, and 9 bases separated the two germline ends. On this clonotype itself: Its antigen remains unknown. This may be a read error: a much more frequent sequence differs by one nucleotide.

Study findings and constraints: Fewer insertions characterized abundant cord blood beta clonotypes, whereas memory repertoires showed none.

The chain uses TRBV29-1 and TRBJ2-3, with D uncertain. The receptor's source is a newborn girl in good health. The sequenced material came from cord blood. CDR3 amino acids: CSVEQWGSTDTQYF. The DNA of the CDR3 is TGCAGCGTTGAACAGTGGGGAAGCACAGATACGCAGTATTTT.